The subject of this entry is one TCR beta chain. The data were taken from a study of blood T cell repertoires in COVID-19. As for the study in general: Samples of COVID-19 (acute and convalescent) were obtained from the United States, Italy and Spain. T cells, B-cell-depleted T cells, or PBMCs provided the cDNA or gDNA that served as material.

In germline, CDR1 is LNHDA, CDR2 SQIVND (reference sequence). CDR3 length: 15 residues. The germline V and J ends were trimmed by 4 bases and 2 bases, with 11 bases remaining between them. Original methodology: Reference gene primer amplification in the assay estimated nucleated cell counts. Produced via immunoSEQ multiplex PCR; TCRdb's table is partial and in-frame only. From that table come the V and J calls and clone size; the DNA was used to work out D and trimming. This sample yields roughly 100,000 clones, of which roughly 80% are seen a single time; around a tenth belongs to the top ten. The sequence was collected from a woman aged 65 to 85 with acute or convalescent COVID-19. Sequences were obtained from peripheral blood. The rearrangement links TRBV19 to TRBJ2-2; the D gene is possibly TRBD2 (5 bases). The chain's CDR3 is CASSTRTSNTGELFF. CDR3 sequence (DNA): TGTGCCAGTAGTACCCGGACTTCTAACACCGGGGAGCTGTTTTTT.